Sequencing of this TCR beta chain was carried out in a study of technical replicates of blood from a few donors. Deletions cut 3 bases from V and 5 bases from J, with 7 bases between. Germline CDR1 reads KGHSH; CDR2 reads LQKENI. This CDR3 is built from 13 residues. Using immunoSEQ multiplex PCR, the repertoire was profiled, and TCRdb retains in-frame clones only, with some absent. The sample consists of roughly 16,000 clones, 87% of them appearing once. The sequence was collected from a human donor in good health. The source material was PBMCs. The rearrangement links TRBV18 to TRBJ2-2; D is perhaps TRBD2 (5 bases). CDR3 nucleotide sequence: TGTGCCAGCTCACCGGAGGATACCGGGGAGCTGTTTTTT. This sequence encodes CASSPEDTGELFF. The full variable domain, completed using reference TRBV18 and TRBJ2-2, is NAGVMQNPRHLVRRRGQEARLRCSPMKGHSHVYWYRQLPEEGLKFMVYLQKENIIDESGMPKERFSAEFPKEGPSILRIQQVVRGDSAAYFCASSPEDTGELFFGEGSRLTVL.